This entry features one TCR beta chain sequence. Its antigen is unidentified. The sample is drawn from a study of CD8+ T cells in alopecia areata. Extraction of RNA preceded its reverse transcription into cDNA, which served as the sequencing template. Method: immunoSEQ multiplex PCR; TCRdb's copy keeps in-frame clones and lacks some. The sample holds roughly 100,000 clones, approximately 84% seen once. V trimming: 5 bases; J trimming: 1 base; junction bases outside the gene matches: 5. Germline loops: CDR1 MGHDK, CDR2 SYGVNS. This CDR3 has 16 amino acids. As to treatment: oral pan-JAK inhibitor, 5-10 mg twice daily. Individuals with alopecia areata gave both lesional scalp punch biopsies and peripheral blood for collection. Starting from PBMCs, sorting isolated CD4+ and CD8+ T cells. Study-wide findings and caveats: Sequencing of scalp samples also includes resident alphabeta T cells from normal skin.

This rearrangement joins TRBV25-1 to TRBJ2-2; 9 nucleotides align to TRBD1. Specimen: CD8+ T cells sorted from blood, collected between weeks 30 and 35, from a patient treated with tofacitinib. The clonotype comes from a human donor with alopecia areata. The CDR3 is CASSSPGQGNTGELFF. Written as DNA, the CDR3 is TGTGCCAGCAGTTCGCCGGGACAGGGGAACACCGGGGAGCTGTTTTTT.